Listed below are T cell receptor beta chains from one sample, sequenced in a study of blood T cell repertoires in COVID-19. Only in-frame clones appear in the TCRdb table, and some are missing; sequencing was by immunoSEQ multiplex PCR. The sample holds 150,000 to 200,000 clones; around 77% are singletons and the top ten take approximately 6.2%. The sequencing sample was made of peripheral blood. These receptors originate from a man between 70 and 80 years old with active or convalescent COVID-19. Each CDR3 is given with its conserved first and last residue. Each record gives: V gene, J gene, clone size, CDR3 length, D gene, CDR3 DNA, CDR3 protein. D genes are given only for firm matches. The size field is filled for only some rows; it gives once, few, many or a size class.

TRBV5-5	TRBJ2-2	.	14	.	TGTGCCAGCAGCTTGGTCGAGGGCACCGGGGAGCTGTTTTTT	CASSLVEGTGELFF
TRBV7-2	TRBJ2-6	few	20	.	TGTGCCAGCAGCTTAGCATTCCCCAGGGCGTATTCCTCTGGGGCCAACGTCCTGACTTTC	CASSLAFPRAYSSGANVLTF
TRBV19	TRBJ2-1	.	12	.	TGTGCCAGTAGTCAAGGGGGGGTTGAGCAGTTCTTC	CASSQGGVEQFF
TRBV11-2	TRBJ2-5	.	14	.	TGTGCCAGCAGCTTATCAATCGGCCAAGAGACCCAGTACTTC	CASSLSIGQETQYF
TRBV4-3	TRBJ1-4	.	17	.	TGCGCCAGCAGCCAAAATTTAGGAACGGACAATTGGGAAAAACTGTTTTTT	CASSQNLGTDNWEKLFF
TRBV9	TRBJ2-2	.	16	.	TGTGCCAGCAGCGACTTGGGCCGGGGGACCACCGGGGAGCTGTTTTTT	CASSDLGRGTTGELFF
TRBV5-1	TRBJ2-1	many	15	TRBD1	TGCGCCAGCAGCTTGGAGACAGGGGCCTACAATGAGCAGTTCTTC	CASSLETGAYNEQFF
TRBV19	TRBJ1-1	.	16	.	TGTGCCAGTAGAGACTCCCCGGCCGGCAGGGACACTGAAGCTTTCTTT	CASRDSPAGRDTEAFF
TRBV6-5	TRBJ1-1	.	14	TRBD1	TGTGCCAGCAGTTCCGGGACAGGGGGCACTGAAGCTTTCTTT	CASSSGTGGTEAFF
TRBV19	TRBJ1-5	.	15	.	TGTGCCAGTAGGGTGACAGTTTATAGCAATCAGCCCCAGCATTTT	CASRVTVYSNQPQHF
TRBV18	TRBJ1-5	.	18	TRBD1	TGTGCCAGCTCACCGCCCGGACAGGGCGCGGGGGGCAATCAGCCCCAGCATTTT	CASSPPGQGAGGNQPQHF
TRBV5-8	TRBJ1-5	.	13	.	TGTGCCAGCAGCCAAACGAGAGGGCAGCCCCAGCATTTT	CASSQTRGQPQHF
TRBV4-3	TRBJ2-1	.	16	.	TGCGCCAGCAGCCAGATACGACTAGAAGGCTACAATGAGCAGTTCTTC	CASSQIRLEGYNEQFF
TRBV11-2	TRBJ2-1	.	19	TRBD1	TGTGCCAGCAGCCACCCGGGGACAGGGGGTTTTAGCTCCTACAATGAGCAGTTCTTC	CASSHPGTGGFSSYNEQFF
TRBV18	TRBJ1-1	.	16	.	TGTGCCAGCTCACCATATGGGGGGGAGATAAACACTGAAGCTTTCTTT	CASSPYGGEINTEAFF
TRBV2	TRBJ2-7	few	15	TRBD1	TGTGCCAGCAGTGAACGACAGGGGGCGATCTACGAGCAGTACTTC	CASSERQGAIYEQYF
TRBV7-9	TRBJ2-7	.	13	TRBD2	TGTGCCAGCAGCTCGGGACTAGGGGCCGAGCAGTACTTC	CASSSGLGAEQYF
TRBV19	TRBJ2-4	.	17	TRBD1	TGTGCCAGTAGTATAGGGACAGGGTACGGCGCCAAAAACATTCAGTACTTC	CASSIGTGYGAKNIQYF
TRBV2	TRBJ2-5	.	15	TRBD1	TGTGCCAGCAGCCTACCGGGACAGGGGGGAGAGACCCAGTACTTC	CASSLPGQGGETQYF
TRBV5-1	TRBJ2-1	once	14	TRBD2	TGCGCCAGCAGGCCGGGACTAGCTTACAATGAGCAGTTCTTC	CASRPGLAYNEQFF
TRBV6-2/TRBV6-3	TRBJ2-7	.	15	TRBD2	TGTGCCAGCAGCCCATACCTAGCGGGAGGTTACGAGCAGTACTTC	CASSPYLAGGYEQYF
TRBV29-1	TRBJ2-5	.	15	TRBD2	TGCAGCGTTGCCGGGGGGAGTGGAATACAAGAGACCCAGTACTTC	CSVAGGSGIQETQYF
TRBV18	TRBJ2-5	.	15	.	TGTGCCAGTTCCCACCCCTTTAACGGGGTGGAGACCCAGTACTTC	CASSHPFNGVETQYF
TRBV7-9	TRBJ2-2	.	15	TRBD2	TGTGCCAGCAGCTTAACTAGCGAGGACACCGGGGAGCTGTTTTTT	CASSLTSEDTGELFF
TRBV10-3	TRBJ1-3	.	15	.	TGTGCCACCAACCTCGGGGGGGGGACTGGAAACACCATATATTTT	CATNLGGGTGNTIYF
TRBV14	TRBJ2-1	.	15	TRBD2	TGTGCCAGCAGCCAACTGGCTAGCGGGGGAGATGAGCAGTTCTTC	CASSQLASGGDEQFF
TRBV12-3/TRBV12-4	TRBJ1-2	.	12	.	TGTGCCAGCAGTTTGGGGGCGCGAGGCTACACCTTC	CASSLGARGYTF
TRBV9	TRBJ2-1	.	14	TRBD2	TGTGCCAGCAGCGCTAGCGGGAAAATGGATGAGCAGTTCTTC	CASSASGKMDEQFF
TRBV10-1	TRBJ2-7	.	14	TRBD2	TGCGCCAGCAGTGGGGTTAGCGGGAGCTACGAGCAGTACTTC	CASSGVSGSYEQYF
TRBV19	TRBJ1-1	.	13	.	TGTGCCAGTAGTACCCGGTTGAGAAATGAAGCTTTCTTT	CASSTRLRNEAFF
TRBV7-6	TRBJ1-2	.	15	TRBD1	TGTGCCAGCAGCTCAGGACAGGGGGGGTTGTATGGCTACACCTTC	CASSSGQGGLYGYTF
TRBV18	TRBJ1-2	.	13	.	TGTGCCAGCTCACCAGGGGGCACGGATGGCTACACCTTC	CASSPGGTDGYTF
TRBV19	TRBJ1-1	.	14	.	TGTGCCAGTAGTATTCGAGGAGAGAACACTGAAGCTTTCTTT	CASSIRGENTEAFF
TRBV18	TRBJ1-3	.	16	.	TGTGCCAGCTCACTGGGGCAGGCACTTACTGGAAACACCATATATTTT	CASSLGQALTGNTIYF
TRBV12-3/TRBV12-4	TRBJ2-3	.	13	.	TGTGCCAGCAGTCGACTAGTTGCGGATACGCAGTATTTT	CASSRLVADTQYF
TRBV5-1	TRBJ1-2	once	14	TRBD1	TGCGCCAGCAGCCCAAGACAGGGCTCCCATGGCTACACCTTC	CASSPRQGSHGYTF
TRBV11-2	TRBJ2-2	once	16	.	TGTGCCAGCAGCCCCTCTTTGCGATCCAACACCGGGGAGCTGTTTTTT	CASSPSLRSNTGELFF
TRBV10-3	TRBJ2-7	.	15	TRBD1	TGTGCCATCAGTGTGGGGGGGGACAGGGGTGACGAGCAGTACTTC	CAISVGGDRGDEQYF
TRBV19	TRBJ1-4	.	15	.	TGTGCCAGTAGTATGTCAGGGGCCTCTGGAGAAAAACTGTTTTTT	CASSMSGASGEKLFF
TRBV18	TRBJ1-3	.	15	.	TGTGCCAGCTCACCGACAGGAACGACTGGAAACACCATATATTTT	CASSPTGTTGNTIYF
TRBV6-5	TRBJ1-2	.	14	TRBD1	TGTGCCAGCAGTCCACGACAGGGGTTTGGTGGCTACACCTTC	CASSPRQGFGGYTF
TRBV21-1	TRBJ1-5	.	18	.	TGTGCCAGCAGCAAAGGGACAGGGGCCTTCGGAAGCAATCAGCCCCAGCATTTT	CASSKGTGAFGSNQPQHF
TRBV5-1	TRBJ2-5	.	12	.	TGCGCCAGCAGCGAGGATCAAGAGACCCAGTACTTC	CASSEDQETQYF
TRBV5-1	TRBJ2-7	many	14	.	TGCGCCAGCAGCTCCACAGGGCCCTCCTACGAGCAGTACTTC	CASSSTGPSYEQYF
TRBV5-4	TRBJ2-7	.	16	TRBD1	TGTGCCAGCAGCTCAACTACGGACAGGGCCCAATACGAGCAGTACTTC	CASSSTTDRAQYEQYF
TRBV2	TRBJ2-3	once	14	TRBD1	TGTGCCAGCAAACTAACAGGGGGTCCAGATACGCAGTATTTT	CASKLTGGPDTQYF
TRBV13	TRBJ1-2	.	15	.	TGTGCCAGCACCTTCGTGGGGCGTCCCCAGGAGGGCTACACCTTC	CASTFVGRPQEGYTF
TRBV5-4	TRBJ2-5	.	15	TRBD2	TGTGCCAGCAGCTCTTCTAGCGGGAGGGGGGAGACCCAGTACTTC	CASSSSSGRGETQYF
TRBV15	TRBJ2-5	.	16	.	TGTGCCACCAGCAGGGCATTAGGGACACTCCAAGAGACCCAGTACTTC	CATSRALGTLQETQYF
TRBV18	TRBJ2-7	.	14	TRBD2	TGTGCCAGCTCGCCAAGCGGGGGGGCCTACGAGCAGTACTTC	CASSPSGGAYEQYF
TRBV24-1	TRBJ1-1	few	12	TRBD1	TGTGCCACCAGTGATTTAACGGGACAGACCTTCTTT	CATSDLTGQTFF